The 2 T cell receptor beta chains below all came from one sample that was sequenced in a study of cytomegalovirus exposure and HLA in healthy donors. Primers for the PCR totalled 60 Vbeta and 13 Jbeta. Using immunoSEQ multiplex PCR, the repertoire was profiled, and TCRdb retains in-frame clones only, with some absent. The sample has fewer than 150,000 clones; approximately 77% are singletons. The source material was PBMCs. Receptors originate from a woman in her forties or fifties in good health and CMV-seronegative.

The J gene is TRBJ2-2, the V gene TRBV5-6, with TRBD1 matching 7 bases. CDR3 length equals 16 residues. V gave up 4 bases and J gave up 3 bases; unmatched junction bases: 9. Germline V lookup: CDR1 SGHDT, CDR2 YYEEEE. DNA for the CDR3: TGTGCCAGCAGCATTCCGGGACAGAGTCACACCGGGGAGCTGTTTTTT. It specifies CASSIPGQSHTGELFF.

The chain carries TRBV19 and TRBJ1-1; TRBD1 might be the D (5 bases). V shed 3 bases and J shed 3 bases, with 8 bases lying between them. Germline loops: CDR1 LNHDA, CDR2 SQIVND (reference sequence). The CDR3 is made up of 13 amino acids. This CDR3 reads CASSIRGYTEAFF. The CDR3 DNA reads as TGTGCCAGTAGTATTCGGGGGTACACTGAAGCTTTCTTT. Full variable domain (outside the CDR3, taken from reference TRBV19 and TRBJ1-1): DGGITQSPKYLFRKEGQNVTLSCEQNLNHDAMYWYRQDPGQGLRLIYYSQIVNDFQKGDIAEGYSVSREKKESFPLTVTSAQKNPTAFYLCASSIRGYTEAFFGQGTRLTVV.